Following are 21 T cell receptor beta chains from one sample sequenced in a study of response to subunit inactivated influenza vaccine (dated by TCRdb to 2016 to 2018). Library generation was performed with RT-PCR. The sequencing machine was an Illumina HiSeq 2500. Through fastp at Q25 and MiXCR, TCRdb rebuilt clones from the public reads, retaining in-frame beta chains. Rows with a matching CDR3 protein are joined into one entry that keeps the most common DNA and genes. Here the sample has approximately 700,000 distinct CDR3 sequences; approximately 14% occur a single time. Roughly 11% of the sample is held by the ten biggest clonotypes. The specimen comprised PBMCs from blood, sampled 12 days after vaccination. The origin of the receptors is a man aged 50-60 years who received an inactivated influenza vaccine. Donor details come from another sample of the same person, matched by shared clones.

This clonotype was observed many times. This chain joins TRBV6-5 and TRBJ2-1, with D maybe TRBD2 (6 bases). The CDR3 extends over 16 amino acids. V was pared by 0 bases and J by 6 bases, with 15 bases between. CDR1 is MNHEY, CDR2 SVGAGI, per germline. CDR3 amino acids: CASSYSPGGQLNEQFF. DNA for the CDR3: TGTGCCAGCAGTTACTCCCCCGGGGGTCAACTCAATGAGCAGTTCTTC.

This clonotype was seen more than once but under ten times. CDR3 amino acids: CASSFGQHYGYTF. In DNA, the CDR3 is TGTGCCAGCAGTTTTGGCCAGCACTATGGCTACACCTTC. This chain connects TRBV28 to TRBJ1-2, with D uncertain. The CDR3 sequence is 13 residues long. Trimming stripped 3 bases from V and 3 bases from J, with 8 bases between. CDR1 is MDHEN and CDR2 is SYDVKM in the germline V gene.

This clonotype has a handful of counts. V usage is TRBV11-2 and J usage is TRBJ2-1, with TRBD2 identical over 12 bases. Trimming removed 5 bases from V and 5 bases from J; junction bases left unmatched: 4. The germline CDR1 and CDR2 sequences are SGHAT and FQNNGV. CDR3 size: 15 residues. The CDR3 spells CASSQLAGGNNEQFF. The CDR3 DNA is TGTGCCAGCAGCCAACTAGCGGGGGGTAACAATGAGCAGTTCTTC.

The table lists this clonotype with a few counts. V usage is TRBV6-6 and J usage is TRBJ1-1; D uncertain. In germline, CDR1 is MNHNY, CDR2 SVGAGI (reference sequence). The CDR3 covers 13 residues. V lost 5 bases, J lost 11 bases, and 18 bases lay in between. CDR3 sequence: CASSDLDKLGAFF. In DNA form, the CDR3 reads TGTGCCAGCAGTGACCTAGACAAGTTGGGGGCTTTCTTT.

This clonotype was seen a handful of times. The chain has TRBV2 and TRBJ2-7; 10 positions match TRBD1. The CDR3 consists of 15 residues. V lost 6 bases and J lost 6; bases outside the gene matches: 11. Germline CDR1 reads SNHLY; CDR2 reads FYNNEI. CDR3 residues: CASSATGGSLSEQYF. The CDR3 DNA reads as TGTGCCAGCAGCGCGACAGGGGGCAGTCTTTCCGAGCAGTACTTC.

This chain uses TRBV6-1 with TRBJ1-1, with a possible D match to TRBD1 (6 bases). CDR3 length: 17 residues. Trimming stripped 7 bases from V and 4 bases from J, with 25 bases between. CDR1 is MNHNS, CDR2 SASEGT, per germline. CDR3 coding DNA: TGTGCCAGCACTCCCCTCGGGACACCCAACGGTGGCACTGAAGCTTTCTTT. This translates into CASTPLGTPNGGTEAFF.

This sequence joins TRBV7-9 and TRBJ2-2, with D perhaps TRBD1 (6 bases). This CDR3 has 15 residues. Germline V gene data show CDR1 as SEHNR and CDR2 as FQNEAQ (reference sequence). Trimming cost V 5 bases and J 8 bases, with 18 bases left between them. CDR3 sequence: CASSGRGGPSGELFF. Here the CDR3 DNA reads TGTGCCAGCAGCGGCCGTGGGGGCCCGTCTGGGGAGCTGTTTTTT.

This clonotype was detected only a few times. The rearrangement joins TRBV5-1 to TRBJ1-1; a weak D match, TRBD1 (5 bases). The CDR3 is 14 residues long. With 4 bases removed from V and 0 bases from J, the gap between germline ends came to 10 bases. The germline V gene encodes CDR1 SGHRS and CDR2 YFSETQ. CDR3 loop: CASSRGDMNTEAFF. The CDR3 DNA reads as TGCGCCAGCAGCAGGGGCGATATGAACACTGAAGCTTTCTTT.

There are a few counts of this clonotype. The chain uses TRBV5-1 and TRBJ2-2; D uncertain. The germline V gene encodes CDR1 SGHRS and CDR2 YFSETQ. The V and J ends lost 4 bases and 6 bases respectively, with 10 bases between them. The length of the CDR3 is 13 residues. The CDR3 protein is CASSPQDSGELFF. The CDR3, as DNA: TGCGCCAGCAGCCCCCAGGATTCCGGGGAGCTGTTTTTT.

This clonotype was picked up a small number of times. This sequence joins TRBV11-2 and TRBJ2-5; D is tentatively TRBD1 or TRBD2 (5 bases each). The CDR3 sequence is 16 residues long. Germline V CDR1 and CDR2: SGHAT, FQNNGV. Trimming took off 5 bases at V and 4 bases at J, with 20 bases between the two ends. CDR3: CASSRGGDGVRETQYF. CDR3 coding DNA: TGTGCCAGCAGCCGAGGTGGGGACGGGGTTAGAGAGACCCAGTACTTC.

Only a few counts were recorded for this clonotype. The CDR3 loop is CASSQGRPYEQYF. CDR3 nucleotides: TGTGCCAGCAGTCAAGGGAGGCCCTACGAGCAGTACTTC. This chain connects TRBV12-3 or TRBV12-4 to TRBJ2-7; TRBD2 is a possible D gene (6 bases). V lost 5 bases and J lost 2, with 10 bases in between. The CDR3 sequence is 13 residues long.

This clonotype has at least ten counts. The chain recombines TRBV5-1 with TRBJ2-2; possibly TRBD1 or TRBD2 for D (5 bases each). CDR1 is SGHRS, CDR2 YFSETQ, per germline. Trimming shortened V by 3 bases and J by 3 bases, and 12 bases separated the two germline ends. The CDR3 runs 15 residues. CDR3 sequence: CASSSGTGDTGELFF. In DNA form, the CDR3 reads TGCGCCAGCAGCTCGGGGACGGGCGACACCGGGGAGCTGTTTTTT.

This clonotype came up a few times. V usage is TRBV4-1 and J usage is TRBJ2-1, with D possibly TRBD2 on 6 matching bases. Trimming pared 3 bases from V and 1 base from J, leaving 13 bases between. Germline lookup yields CDR1 MGHRA and CDR2 YSYEKL. The CDR3 is 16 amino acids. The CDR3 DNA reads TGCGCCAGCAGCCATTCCTCCAGCGGGTCCTACAATGAGCAGTTCTTC. Its protein is CASSHSSSGSYNEQFF.

The rearrangement joins TRBV9 to TRBJ2-7; 7 bases map to TRBD2. CDR1 and CDR2 from the germline V gene are SGDLS and YYNGEE. The CDR3 totals 14 residues. The ends lost 4 bases at V and 2 bases at J; junction bases unmatched: 6. The CDR3 region is CASSRGSGAYEQYF. The DNA of the CDR3 is TGTGCCAGCAGCCGAGGGAGCGGGGCCTACGAGCAGTACTTC.

With respect to this clonotype: At one end, the junction sequence differs from germline, possibly due to a read error. J is TRBJ2-1 and V is TRBV7-2; weak D call: TRBD1 (5 bases). CDR1 is SGHTA, CDR2 FQGNSA, per germline. The CDR3 is made up of 15 amino acids. CDR3 in DNA: TGTGCCAGCAGCTTAGATAGGGGCTCCTACTATGAGCAGTTCTTC. It specifies CASSLDRGSYYEQFF.

CDR3 in DNA: TGCGCCAGCAGCCAAACGGGACAGGTTAGCTATGGCTACACCTTC. It is translated as CASSQTGQVSYGYTF. The chain carries TRBV4-3 and TRBJ1-2; 8 bases map to TRBD1. In germline, CDR1 is LGHNA, CDR2 YSLEER. V was pared by 2 bases and J by 4 bases, with 6 bases of the junction left unmatched. This CDR3 comprises 15 residues.

This clonotype occurred many times. This chain connects TRBV27 to TRBJ2-6; D ambiguous. The germline V gene has CDR1 MNHEY and CDR2 SMNVEV (reference sequence). This CDR3 contains 16 residues. Trimming took off 4 bases at V and 0 bases at J, with 10 bases between the two ends. The CDR3 sequence is CASSYLGFSGANVLTF. In DNA, the CDR3 is TGTGCCAGCAGTTACTTGGGATTCTCTGGGGCCAACGTCCTGACTTTC. The full variable domain, its missing parts supplied by reference TRBV27 and TRBJ2-6, is EAQVTQNPRYLITVTGKKLTVTCSQNMNHEYMSWYRQDPGLGLRQIYYSMNVEVTDKGDVPEGYKVSRKEKRNFPLILESPSPNQTSLYFCASSYLGFSGANVLTFGAGSRLTVL.

The chain combines TRBV10-2 with TRBJ1-2; unclear D gene. V lost 0 bases and J lost 0, with 11 bases in between. Germline V gene lookup returns CDR1 WSHSY and CDR2 SAAADI. The CDR3 consists of 16 residues. The CDR3 nucleotides read TGCGCCAGCAGTGAGTCTCCAGGCCTAGCTAACTATGGCTACACCTTC. It is translated as CASSESPGLANYGYTF.

This clonotype came up a few times. The chain is built from TRBV24-1 and TRBJ1-2; tentatively, D is TRBD1 (5 bases). Deletions cut 5 bases from V and 4 bases from J, with 13 bases between. CDR1 is KGHDR and CDR2 is SFDVKD in the germline V gene. This CDR3 is 14 amino acids long. The CDR3 DNA reads TGTGCCACCAGTGGTCCCGGGGCCGGCTATGGCTACACCTTC. This encodes CATSGPGAGYGYTF.

This clonotype was seen a handful of times. The chain employs TRBV5-1 and TRBJ2-7, with a tentative D call TRBD2 (5 bases). V shed 1 base and J shed 4 bases, with 18 bases lying between them. CDR1 is SGHRS, CDR2 YFSETQ, per germline. The CDR3 length is 16 residues. The CDR3 DNA reads TGCGCCAGCAGCTTGACAAACGGGATTTCGAGGTACGAGCAGTACTTC. This codes for CASSLTNGISRYEQYF.

Here the CDR3 DNA reads TGTGCCACCAGCAGAGATTTTGACGGCAGTCAGCCCCAGCATTTT. Amino acids: CATSRDFDGSQPQHF. The rearrangement links TRBV15 to TRBJ1-5, with D uncertain. The CDR3 sequence is 15 residues long. Germline-derived CDR1 and CDR2 are LNHNV and YYDKDF (reference sequence). V lost 0 bases and J 6 bases, leaving 12 bases between the germline ends.